The rows below give T cell receptor beta chains drawn from one sample of a study of response to subunit inactivated influenza vaccine. TCRdb independently ran MiXCR on the RT-PCR reads; one entry per CDR3 protein. The data show about half a million distinct CDR3 sequences, with less than 8% seen just once and roughly 13% held by the top ten. The sequencing used PBMCs from blood, collected roughly 24 months after vaccination. The receptor set was obtained from a man aged 45 to 70 who received an inactivated influenza vaccine. The CDR3 runs from the conserved cysteine through the conserved F or W. Each record gives: D gene, V gene, J gene, clone size, CDR3 protein, CDR3 DNA. The D gene is left open where the match is weak. The size field is filled for only some rows; it gives once, few, many or a size class.

d_call: TRBD1; v_call: TRBV5-1; j_call: TRBJ2-2; clone_size: -; cdr3_aa: CASSQRTGVTGELFF; cdr3_nt: TGCGCCAGCAGCCAGCGGACAGGGGTAACCGGGGAGCTGTTTTTT
d_call: -; v_call: TRBV11-2; j_call: TRBJ2-5; clone_size: few; cdr3_aa: CASRRTSTGETQYF; cdr3_nt: TGTGCCAGCAGGCGAACTTCCACAGGAGAGACCCAGTACTTC
d_call: -; v_call: TRBV28; j_call: TRBJ1-2; clone_size: many; cdr3_aa: CASSEQGSGYTF; cdr3_nt: TGTGCCAGCAGTGAACAGGGTTCGGGCTACACCTTC
d_call: TRBD2; v_call: TRBV15; j_call: TRBJ2-7; clone_size: few; cdr3_aa: CATSRVAGATYEQYF; cdr3_nt: TGTGCCACCAGCAGAGTAGCGGGAGCCACATACGAGCAGTACTTC
d_call: TRBD1; v_call: TRBV7-3; j_call: TRBJ2-4; clone_size: many; cdr3_aa: CASSLILGDRETKNIQYF; cdr3_nt: TGTGCCAGCAGCTTAATTCTTGGGGACAGGGAAACCAAAAACATTCAGTACTTC
d_call: TRBD1; v_call: TRBV5-5; j_call: TRBJ1-2; clone_size: few; cdr3_aa: CASSLGTGLYGYTF; cdr3_nt: TGTGCCAGCAGCTTGGGGACAGGGCTCTATGGCTACACCTTC
d_call: -; v_call: TRBV7-9; j_call: TRBJ2-3; clone_size: many; cdr3_aa: CASSSQNRAVGPSMGAQYF; cdr3_nt: TGTGCCAGCAGCTCTCAAAACAGGGCCGTGGGACCTTCTATGGGGGCGCAGTATTTT
d_call: -; v_call: TRBV4-1; j_call: TRBJ1-3; clone_size: many; cdr3_aa: CASSQDRSVFGNTIYF; cdr3_nt: TGCGCCAGCAGCCAAGATCGGTCAGTCTTTGGAAACACCATATATTTT
d_call: TRBD2; v_call: TRBV3-1; j_call: TRBJ2-2; clone_size: once; cdr3_aa: CATTHGLGTSGGASTGELFF; cdr3_nt: TGTGCCACCACCCATGGCCTCGGGACTAGCGGGGGGGCCAGCACCGGGGAGCTGTTTTTT
d_call: -; v_call: TRBV7-9; j_call: TRBJ2-2; clone_size: -; cdr3_aa: CASRFGDTGELFF; cdr3_nt: TGTGCCAGCAGGTTTGGGGACACCGGGGAGCTGTTTTTT
d_call: -; v_call: TRBV6-2/TRBV6-3; j_call: TRBJ2-1; clone_size: many; cdr3_aa: CASSYWSRDEQFF; cdr3_nt: TGTGCCAGCAGTTACTGGTCTCGAGATGAGCAGTTCTTC
d_call: -; v_call: TRBV12-3/TRBV12-4; j_call: TRBJ1-3; clone_size: few; cdr3_aa: CASSLMGPGRISGNTIYF; cdr3_nt: TGTGCCAGCAGTTTAATGGGACCGGGACGGATATCTGGAAACACCATATATTTT
d_call: -; v_call: TRBV15; j_call: TRBJ1-2; clone_size: few; cdr3_aa: CATSRDESRYGYTF; cdr3_nt: TGTGCCACCAGCAGAGATGAAAGCAGATATGGCTACACCTTC
d_call: -; v_call: TRBV20-1; j_call: TRBJ1-1; clone_size: -; cdr3_aa: CTTWTEAFF; cdr3_nt: TGCACCACGTGGACTGAAGCTTTCTTT
d_call: TRBD1; v_call: TRBV7-2; j_call: TRBJ2-7; clone_size: few; cdr3_aa: CASSLAPGQGIEQYF; cdr3_nt: TGTGCCAGCAGCTTAGCCCCGGGACAGGGAATAGAGCAGTACTTC
d_call: TRBD2; v_call: TRBV11-2; j_call: TRBJ2-1; clone_size: many; cdr3_aa: CASSSGGSAYNEQFF; cdr3_nt: TGTGCCAGCAGCTCCGGGGGGTCAGCATACAATGAGCAGTTCTTC
d_call: -; v_call: TRBV6-1; j_call: TRBJ1-4; clone_size: few; cdr3_aa: CASSERGVFGTNEKLFF; cdr3_nt: TGTGCCAGCAGTGAACGTGGGGTCTTCGGAACTAATGAAAAACTGTTTTTT
d_call: -; v_call: TRBV5-1; j_call: TRBJ2-7; clone_size: many; cdr3_aa: CASSLDGAYEQYF; cdr3_nt: TGCGCCAGCAGCTTGGACGGAGCCTACGAGCAGTACTTC
d_call: -; v_call: TRBV20-1; j_call: TRBJ2-7; clone_size: medium-sized; cdr3_aa: CSARGGLAIHEQYF; cdr3_nt: TGCAGTGCTAGAGGTGGGTTGGCCATCCACGAGCAGTACTTC
d_call: -; v_call: TRBV2; j_call: TRBJ2-4; clone_size: -; cdr3_aa: CASSKYAGIQYF; cdr3_nt: TGTGCCAGCAGTAAATATGCTGGCATTCAGTACTTC
d_call: -; v_call: TRBV13; j_call: TRBJ2-2; clone_size: few; cdr3_aa: CASRGGARTGELFF; cdr3_nt: TGTGCCAGCAGAGGGGGGGCGCGCACCGGGGAGCTGTTTTTT
d_call: TRBD1; v_call: TRBV20-1; j_call: TRBJ1-5; clone_size: -; cdr3_aa: CSARDQDRGLVQPQHF; cdr3_nt: TGCAGTGCTAGAGATCAGGACAGGGGGCTAGTTCAGCCCCAGCATTTT
d_call: TRBD2; v_call: TRBV30; j_call: TRBJ2-5; clone_size: -; cdr3_aa: CAWSVNSGRRETQYF; cdr3_nt: TGTGCCTGGAGTGTAAATAGCGGGAGACGAGAGACCCAGTACTTC
d_call: -; v_call: TRBV21-1; j_call: TRBJ1-4; clone_size: -; cdr3_aa: CASSTLDRNEKLFF; cdr3_nt: TGTGCCAGCAGCACCCTGGACAGAAATGAAAAACTGTTTTTT
d_call: -; v_call: TRBV5-1; j_call: TRBJ1-6; clone_size: many; cdr3_aa: CASSLGGSSNSPLHF; cdr3_nt: TGCGCCAGCAGCTTGGGTGGTTCTAGTAATTCACCCCTCCACTTT
d_call: -; v_call: TRBV3-1; j_call: TRBJ2-6; clone_size: few; cdr3_aa: CASSQLIRGAPGANVLTF; cdr3_nt: TGTGCCAGCAGCCAACTCATTCGGGGGGCGCCTGGGGCCAACGTCCTGACTTTC
d_call: -; v_call: TRBV28; j_call: TRBJ1-4; clone_size: few; cdr3_aa: CASRDGTHEKLFF; cdr3_nt: TGTGCCAGCAGGGATGGGACACATGAAAAACTGTTTTTT
d_call: TRBD1; v_call: TRBV25-1; j_call: TRBJ2-2; clone_size: few; cdr3_aa: CASSANRGQSNTGELFF; cdr3_nt: TGTGCCAGCAGTGCTAACCGGGGACAGTCGAACACCGGGGAGCTGTTTTTT
d_call: -; v_call: TRBV5-1; j_call: TRBJ2-7; clone_size: many; cdr3_aa: CASSLVGQLEYEQYF; cdr3_nt: TGCGCCAGCAGCTTGGTTGGACAGCTTGAATACGAGCAGTACTTC
d_call: -; v_call: TRBV12-3/TRBV12-4; j_call: TRBJ2-5; clone_size: many; cdr3_aa: CASSFGGTFTAQYF; cdr3_nt: TGTGCCAGCAGTTTCGGGGGAACGTTTACGGCCCAGTACTTC
d_call: -; v_call: TRBV10-3; j_call: TRBJ2-3; clone_size: few; cdr3_aa: CVTGPHPDTQYF; cdr3_nt: TGTGTAACAGGGCCCCACCCAGATACGCAGTATTTT
d_call: -; v_call: TRBV6-2/TRBV6-3; j_call: TRBJ1-5; clone_size: few; cdr3_aa: CASSAGAGRNQPQHF; cdr3_nt: TGTGCCAGCAGTGCGGGGGCCGGGCGGAATCAGCCCCAGCATTTT
d_call: -; v_call: TRBV4-3; j_call: TRBJ1-2; clone_size: -; cdr3_aa: CASSRATTGTYGYTF; cdr3_nt: TGCGCCAGCAGCCGCGCTACGACAGGAACCTATGGCTACACCTTC
d_call: TRBD1; v_call: TRBV7-2; j_call: TRBJ2-2; clone_size: many; cdr3_aa: CASSSTGGLNTGELFF; cdr3_nt: TGTGCCAGCAGCTCGACAGGGGGCCTCAACACCGGGGAGCTGTTTTTT
d_call: -; v_call: TRBV24-1; j_call: TRBJ2-5; clone_size: -; cdr3_aa: CATSDFEETQYF; cdr3_nt: TGTGCCACCAGTGATTTCGAAGAGACCCAGTACTTC
d_call: -; v_call: TRBV5-4; j_call: TRBJ1-6; clone_size: few; cdr3_aa: CASSSPKAGQDSPLHF; cdr3_nt: TGTGCCAGCAGCTCCCCAAAGGCCGGGCAGGATTCACCCCTCCACTTT
d_call: -; v_call: TRBV7-9; j_call: TRBJ2-1; clone_size: many; cdr3_aa: CASSLVTEQFF; cdr3_nt: TGTGCCAGCAGCTTAGTCACTGAGCAGTTCTTC
d_call: -; v_call: TRBV20-1; j_call: TRBJ1-5; clone_size: many; cdr3_aa: CSAPDSRNQPQHF; cdr3_nt: TGCAGTGCCCCCGACAGTCGCAATCAGCCCCAGCATTTT
d_call: -; v_call: TRBV20-1; j_call: TRBJ1-1; clone_size: many; cdr3_aa: CSATFDTEAFF; cdr3_nt: TGCAGTGCTACCTTTGACACTGAAGCTTTCTTT
d_call: TRBD2; v_call: TRBV19; j_call: TRBJ2-1; clone_size: -; cdr3_aa: CASSPPGLGRKLNEQFF; cdr3_nt: TGTGCCAGTAGTCCCCCAGGACTAGGGAGAAAACTTAATGAGCAGTTCTTC